The source of this T cell receptor (beta chain) is a study of blood T cell repertoires in COVID-19. Study context: Samples taken during acute and convalescent COVID-19 were collected in the United States, Italy and Spain.

In the original processing: Estimated nucleated cell counts came from reference gene primer amplification. TCRdb's copy holds only in-frame clones and misses some; the assay was immunoSEQ multiplex PCR. The V and J calls and clone size come from that table; D and trimming were worked out from the DNA. The table includes around 100,000 clones, 82% detected once. The sample was peripheral blood. The clonotype was recovered from a man aged 65 to 85 with acute or convalescent COVID-19.

CDR3 loop: CASKDYRSGCSRNEQFF. DNA for the CDR3: TGTGCCAGCAAAGACTACCGGTCTGGATGTTCGCGCAATGAGCAGTTCTTC. This chain links TRBV21-1 with TRBJ2-1; the table's D call TRBD2 went unverified against the DNA. TRBV21-1 is recorded as a pseudogene. The CDR3 has 17 residues.